This T cell receptor beta chain came from a study of T-cell memory formation after mild COVID-19. For the study at large: Largely, the TCR clusters proved donor specific.

V dropped 4 bases and J dropped 2 bases, with 17 bases sitting between them. CDR3 length equals 16 residues. Looked up from germline, CDR1 is SGHAT and CDR2 is FQNNGV. This clonotype has ten or more counts. Sample barcodes and UMIs were carried by the TCR alpha and TCR beta cDNA libraries that 5'RACE generated with constant-segment primers. MiXCR, run by TCRdb on the 5' RACE reads, gives a single entry per CDR3 protein. Here the sample spans roughly 190,000 distinct CDR3 sequences, about 10% being singletons. The chain employs TRBV11-2 and TRBJ2-5; D possibly matches TRBD1 or TRBD2 (6 bases each). The sample taken for sequencing was PBMCs or a T cell subset sorted from them (not recorded which). The TCR originated in a man younger than 30 who had mild COVID-19 (a few samples of this study predate the infection). Cell type and time point are not known. The CDR3 spells CASSSGGSSAQETQYF. As DNA, the CDR3 is TGTGCCAGCAGCTCCGGGGGCTCTAGCGCACAAGAGACCCAGTACTTC.